This TCR beta chain was profiled in a study of shared clonotypes between healthy human individuals. TCRdb's table, derived via immunoSEQ multiplex PCR, lists solely in-frame clones and lacks some. The profile shows some 2.3 million clones, over 90% of them singletons. The germline V gene has CDR1 SEHNR and CDR2 FQNEAQ (reference sequence). Trimming removed 5 bases from V and 3 bases from J, with 5 bases in between. This CDR3 is built from 11 residues. The clonotype comes from a young man in good health. Some clones in this sample may be carry-over from other donors' samples. The chain employs TRBV7-9 and TRBJ2-7; D is uncertain. The sequenced sample was naive CD4+ T cells from PBMCs. Subset reported: CD45RA+ positively selected. Here the CDR3 DNA reads TGTGCCAGCAGCGCCTTCTACGAGCAGTACTTC. It is translated as CASSAFYEQYF.